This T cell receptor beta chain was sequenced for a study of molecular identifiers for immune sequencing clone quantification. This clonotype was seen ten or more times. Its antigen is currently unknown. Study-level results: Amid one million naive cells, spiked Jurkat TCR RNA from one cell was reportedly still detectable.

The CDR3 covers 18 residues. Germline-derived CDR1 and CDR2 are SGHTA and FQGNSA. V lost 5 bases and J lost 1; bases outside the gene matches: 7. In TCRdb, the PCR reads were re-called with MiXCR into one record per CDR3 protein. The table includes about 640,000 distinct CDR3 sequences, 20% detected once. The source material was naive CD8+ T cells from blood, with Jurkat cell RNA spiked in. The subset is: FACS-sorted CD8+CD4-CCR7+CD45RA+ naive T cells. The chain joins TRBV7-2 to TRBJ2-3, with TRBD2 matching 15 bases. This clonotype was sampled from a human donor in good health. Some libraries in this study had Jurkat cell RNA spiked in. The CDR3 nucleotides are TGTGCCAGCAGCACCGGGACTAGCGGGGGGTACGGCACAGATACGCAGTATTTT. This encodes CASSTGTSGGYGTDTQYF. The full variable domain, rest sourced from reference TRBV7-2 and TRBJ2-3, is GAGVSQSPSNKVTEKGKDVELRCDPISGHTALYWYRQSLGQGLEFLIYFQGNSAPDKSGLPSDRFSAERTGGSVSTLTIQRTQQEDSAVYLCASSTGTSGGYGTDTQYFGPGTRLTVL.